The T cell receptor (beta chain) described here comes from a study (dated by TCRdb to about 2016). Libraries were prepared through RT-PCR. The sequencer listed for this sample is Illumina MiSeq. The raw public data were reprocessed by TCRdb itself: fastp quality trimming at Q25, MiXCR clonotype calling, in-frame beta chains only. One record per CDR3 amino acid sequence lists the most common genes and DNA. Within this sample are fewer than 800,000 distinct CDR3 sequences, with approximately 15% of them counted one time only. 3.6% of the sample is held by the ten biggest clonotypes. Including the terminal cysteine and phenylalanine, the CDR3 comprises 17 residues. The retained sequence is limited to the CDR3, 51 bases, with the frame set at the first base. V drops 5 bases and J drops 7 bases, leaving 21 bases in between. CDR1 and CDR2 (SGHVT, SQSDAQ) derive from the germline V gene. This clonotype was seen a handful of times. No cognate antigen has been identified for it. The sample holds no much larger clone one base away, and base qualities are not on file.

The rearranged chain carries TRBV7-4 and TRBJ1-6; no confident D gene assignment can be made. This receptor was obtained from a female donor in good health, serving as a healthy control. Sample: memory CD4+ T cells from blood. The CDR3 protein is CASSPRPARDENSPLHF. The DNA sequence follows: TGTGCCAGCAGCCCAAGGCCAGCCCGGGATGAGAATTCACCCCTCCACTTT.